This is a list of T cell receptor beta chains from one sample in a study of beta chain features in type 1 diabetes. Measured with immunoSEQ multiplex PCR; TCRdb has only the in-frame clones, and not every one. Among tens of thousands of clones listed, just under 50% were seen once. Sequencing input: central memory CD4+ T cells from blood. Receptors were obtained from a man aged 30 to 45 with type 1 diabetes. Each CDR3 is given with its conserved first and last residue.

j_call,v_call,cdr3_aa
TRBJ2-1,TRBV29-1,CSVSRGGSAGPYNEQFF
TRBJ2-1,TRBV5-4,CASSGSSSSEQFF
TRBJ1-2,TRBV9,CASSVAGTGQGYTF
TRBJ2-1,TRBV6-1,CASRRLAGDNEQFF
TRBJ2-7,TRBV7-9,CASSRSSYEQYF
TRBJ1-1,TRBV5-1,CASSERQGGGNTEAFF
TRBJ1-2,TRBV6-5,CASSTANYGYTF
TRBJ1-4,TRBV2,CASSMRVNEKLFF
TRBJ2-7,TRBV9,CASSVRRGSYEQYF
TRBJ2-3,TRBV7-9,CASSESGSTDTQYF
TRBJ2-3,TRBV10-3,CAISGKSGGLTDTQYF
TRBJ2-7,TRBV27,CASKSAGALSYEQYF
TRBJ1-6,TRBV7-2,CASSLVRGSPLHF
TRBJ2-7,TRBV7-2,CASSLDGGGYYEQYF
TRBJ2-2,TRBV18,CASSPLETGELFF
TRBJ2-1,TRBV11-2,CASSIALAGVHEQFF
TRBJ2-5,TRBV30,CAWGPGGETQYF
TRBJ1-2,TRBV6-5,CASSLGQASLYGYTF
TRBJ1-2,TRBV20-1,CSARALYGYTF
TRBJ1-6,TRBV6-1,CASSGLGTVIF
TRBJ1-4,TRBV2,CASRGLNEKLFF
TRBJ1-2,TRBV7-9,CASSSRAGGEDYGYTF
TRBJ2-2,TRBV10-1,CASSGSITGELFF
TRBJ1-2,TRBV5-4,CASSLWDRPNGYTF
TRBJ1-5,TRBV7-8,CASSLETVYSNQPQHF
TRBJ2-1,TRBV2,CASSSGGSYNEQFF
TRBJ2-2,TRBV15,CATSRDRDRGTGELFF
TRBJ1-6,TRBV5-4,CASSKVEGNSPLHF
TRBJ1-2,TRBV30,CAWSRDRVGYTF
TRBJ1-1,TRBV11-3,CASSLGTGMNTEAFF
TRBJ2-7,TRBV14,CASSQDTYEQYF
TRBJ2-5,TRBV9,CASSNRPPAPGETQYF
TRBJ2-2,TRBV30,CAWSRGGDTGELFF
TRBJ1-2,TRBV25-1,CASSEYDRGYGYTF
TRBJ2-1,TRBV29-1,CSVPRDNEQFF
TRBJ2-3,TRBV5-1,CASSWKTGTSGGASSQYF
TRBJ1-2,TRBV30,CAGSTPGQRFGGYGYTF
TRBJ2-5,TRBV5-1,CASSWTSTDQETQYF
TRBJ2-7,TRBV5-1,CASSLSAGAYEQYF
TRBJ1-5,TRBV2,CASSEGAYSNQPQHF
TRBJ1-1,TRBV29-1,CSVEADADGLGGRTTEAFF
TRBJ2-7,TRBV7-9,CASTLGAGSTYEQYF
TRBJ1-5,TRBV19,CASSATGSNQPQHF
TRBJ2-7,TRBV2,CASRESGTSGYEQYF
TRBJ2-1,TRBV19,CASTSGGPLYNEQFF
TRBJ1-2,TRBV18,CASSSERQGDSYGYTF
TRBJ2-1,TRBV6-6,CASRADRLVGNEQFF
TRBJ2-5,TRBV6-1,CASSLDRGPETQYF